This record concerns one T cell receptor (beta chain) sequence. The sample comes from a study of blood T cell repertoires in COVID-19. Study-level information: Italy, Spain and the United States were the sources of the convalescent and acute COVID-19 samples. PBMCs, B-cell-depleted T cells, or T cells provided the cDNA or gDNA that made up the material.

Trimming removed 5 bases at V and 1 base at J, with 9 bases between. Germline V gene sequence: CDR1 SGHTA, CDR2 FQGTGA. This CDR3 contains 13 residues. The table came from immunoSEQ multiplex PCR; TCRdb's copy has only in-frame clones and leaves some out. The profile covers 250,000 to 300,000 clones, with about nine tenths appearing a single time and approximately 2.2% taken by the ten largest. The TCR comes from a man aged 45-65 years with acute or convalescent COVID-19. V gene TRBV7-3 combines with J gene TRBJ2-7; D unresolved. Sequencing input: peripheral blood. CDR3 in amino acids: CASSPPGSYEQYF. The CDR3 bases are TGTGCCAGCAGCCCGCCCGGGTCCTACGAGCAGTACTTC.